The next 2 T cell receptor beta chains were all read from a single sample in a study of blood T cell repertoires in COVID-19. Libraries were prepared by immunoSEQ multiplex PCR; TCRdb keeps only in-frame clonotypes and omits some of them. The repertoire holds under 300,000 clones, about 80% seen once, with roughly 2% in the top ten. The source material was peripheral blood. Receptor source: a man aged 25 to 45 who had recovered from COVID-19.

The rearrangement joins TRBV3-1 (or the pseudogene TRBV3-2) to TRBJ2-5; a possible D gene is TRBD2 (6 bases). The germline V gene encodes CDR1 LGHDT and CDR2 YNNKEL (reference sequence). This CDR3 region has 14 residues. V was trimmed by 3 bases and J by 3 bases, leaving 11 bases between them. In DNA form, the CDR3 reads TGTGCCAGCAGCCAGGAATGGGGGGAAGAGACCCAGTACTTC. Residues: CASSQEWGEETQYF.

This chain joins TRBV5-1 and TRBJ1-4, with 10 bases identical to TRBD1. CDR1 is SGHRS, CDR2 YFSETQ, per germline. This CDR3 is 16 amino acids long. V trimming: 4 bases; J trimming: 5 bases; junction bases outside the gene matches: 8. CDR3 nucleotides: TGCGCCAGCAGCCCCGGGACAGGGGCTAGAAATGAAAAACTGTTTTTT. This encodes CASSPGTGARNEKLFF.